This T cell receptor (beta chain) was documented in a study of beta chain features in type 1 diabetes. The study reverse transcribed the entire isolated RNA, so it sequenced expressed TCRB transcripts. Only in-frame clones appear in the TCRdb table, and some are missing; sequencing was by immunoSEQ multiplex PCR. The sample has hundreds of thousands of clones, around an eighth seen once; the top ten hold 0.017%. CD4+ cells of the naive, central memory, regulatory and stem cell-like memory types were sorted via CD45RO/CCR7/CD25/CD127/CD95/CD27. Broader study findings: In the patient group, naive, central memory and Treg TCRB repertoires seemed more alike than in the healthy donor group.

Germline V gene lookup returns CDR1 MNHNS and CDR2 SASEGT. Unmatched junction bases numbered 11, after V lost 7 bases and J lost 8 bases. The CDR3 contains 15 residues. In its sample, this clone was seen a few times. Its target is unknown. V is TRBV6-1 and J is TRBJ2-1; 10 bases map to TRBD1. Material: naive CD4+ T cells from blood. The source of this sequence is a man aged 18 to 30 in good health. This chain's CDR3 is CASTAGGTGVHEQFF. DNA of the CDR3: TGTGCCAGCACCGCAGGGGGGACAGGGGTCCATGAGCAGTTCTTC.